The 18 T cell receptor beta chains reported below all come from one sample, sequenced in a study of T cells in localized non-small cell lung cancer. Profiling relied on immunoSEQ multiplex PCR, and the TCRdb table lists in-frame clones only, not all of them. The data contain around 33,000 clones, 92% of them seen just once; the ten biggest clones take up approximately 2.2%. Sequenced material: peripheral blood, taken before any cancer treatment. All receptors come from a female donor older than 55 with stage I lung adenocarcinoma.

The chain employs TRBV19 and TRBJ1-1, with D perhaps TRBD1 (5 bases). Trimming took 3 bases from V and 3 from J, leaving 8 bases between them. The germline CDR1 and CDR2 sequences are LNHDA and SQIVND (reference sequence). CDR3 length equals 13 residues. The CDR3 reads CASSIVGDTEAFF. In DNA form, the CDR3 reads TGTGCCAGTAGTATTGTGGGGGACACTGAAGCTTTCTTT. The variable domain in full, completed from reference TRBV19 and TRBJ1-1, reads DGGITQSPKYLFRKEGQNVTLSCEQNLNHDAMYWYRQDPGQGLRLIYYSQIVNDFQKGDIAEGYSVSREKKESFPLTVTSAQKNPTAFYLCASSIVGDTEAFFGQGTRLTVV.

This clone was recorded once. The rearrangement links TRBV19 to TRBJ2-3, with 7 bases matching TRBD2. Trimming at V came to 1 base and at J to 1 base, leaving 2 bases not matched to a gene. This CDR3 has 15 residues. Germline CDR1 is LNHDA and CDR2 is SQIVND (reference sequence). CDR3 loop: CASSIGLAGTDTQYF. The CDR3 DNA follows: TGTGCCAGTAGTATAGGACTAGCAGGCACAGATACGCAGTATTTT.

The rearrangement joins TRBV28 to TRBJ1-6; 7 bases are a match to TRBD1. The J segment lost 12 bases and the V segment lost 6 bases, leaving 11 bases of the junction unmatched. Germline V gene lookup returns CDR1 MDHEN and CDR2 SYDVKM. The length of the CDR3 is 14 residues. The CDR3 is CASRPGQDWVPLHF. In DNA form, the CDR3 reads TGTGCCAGCAGGCCCGGACAGGACTGGGTACCCCTCCACTTT. Looking up the rest from reference TRBV28 and TRBJ1-6 gives the full variable domain: DVKVTQSSRYLVKRTGEKVFLECVQDMDHENMFWYRQDPGLGLRLIYFSYDVKMKEKGDIPEGYSVSREKKERFSLILESASTNQTSMYLCASRPGQDWVPLHFGNGTRLTVT.

The CDR3 DNA is TGTGCCAGCTCACCGGACCAGCAGGCCAATGAAAAACTGTTTTTT. Protein sequence: CASSPDQQANEKLFF. V usage is TRBV18 and J usage is TRBJ1-4; D is uncertain. The ends were cut back, 3 bases at V and 5 bases at J, with 13 bases in the middle. The CDR3 has 15 residues. Germline lookup yields CDR1 KGHSH and CDR2 LQKENI.

This chain connects TRBV6-1 to TRBJ1-5; the D is unclear. CDR1 MNHNS and CDR2 SASEGT come from the germline V gene. Trimming removed 2 bases at V and 10 bases at J, with 15 bases between. The CDR3 spans 14 residues. DNA of the CDR3: TGTGCCAGCAGTGAAAAGATCATCCAGCTACCCCAGCATTTT. Translation: CASSEKIIQLPQHF.

The chain is built from TRBV5-1 and TRBJ2-1, with TRBD2 as a possible D gene (6 bases). Germline loops: CDR1 SGHRS, CDR2 YFSETQ. The CDR3 is made up of 16 amino acids. The V end was cut by 4 bases, the J end by 7 bases, with 21 bases between. As DNA, the CDR3 is TGCGCCAGCAGCCCGATTAGCGGATTCTCGGGGAATGAGCAGTTCTTC. Its translation: CASSPISGFSGNEQFF.

The chain has TRBV9 and TRBJ1-1; TRBD1 agrees at 7 bases. The germline gives CDR1 SGDLS, CDR2 YYNGEE. This CDR3 has 14 residues. J was trimmed by 6 bases and V by 4 bases; bases with no gene match: 9. The CDR3, as DNA: TGTGCCAGCAGCCAAGGGACAGATTTATCTGAAGCTTTCTTT. Encoded protein: CASSQGTDLSEAFF.

This clone has just one count. The rearrangement links TRBV19 to TRBJ1-5, with 7 bases fitting TRBD1. V lost 4 bases, J lost 4 bases, and 1 base stayed unmatched. The germline gives CDR1 LNHDA, CDR2 SQIVND (reference sequence). The CDR3 is made up of 13 amino acids. The CDR3 nucleotides read TGTGCCAGTAGTACACAGGGGAATCAGCCCCAGCATTTT. Translated: CASSTQGNQPQHF.

The J gene is TRBJ2-3, the V gene TRBV10-1; 7 bases are a match to TRBD1. The CDR3 sequence is 15 residues long. With V trimmed by 2 bases and J by 1 base, 3 bases remained unmatched. Germline loops: CDR1 WNHNN, CDR2 SYGVQD (reference sequence). The CDR3 coding sequence is TGCGCCAGCAGTGAGAGGCAGGGGGGCACAGATACGCAGTATTTT. Protein sequence: CASSERQGGTDTQYF.

In nucleotides, the CDR3 is TGTGCCAGCAGCTCGAAGGTTGAGCAGTTCTTC. Its translation is CASSSKVEQFF. The J gene is TRBJ2-1, the V gene TRBV7-2, with D hard to call. Germline CDR1 is SGHTA and CDR2 is FQGNSA. V lost 4 bases and J lost 9, with 7 bases in between. The CDR3 length is 11 residues.

V and J are TRBV7-9 and TRBJ1-5; the D is unclear. CDR1 and CDR2 from the germline V gene are SEHNR and FQNEAQ (reference sequence). Trimming removed 3 bases at V and 2 bases at J, with 8 bases between. This CDR3 has 14 amino acids. As DNA, the CDR3 is TGTGCCAGCAGCTTTAGACGGTGCAATCAGCCCCAGCATTTT. The encoded protein is CASSFRRCNQPQHF.

This chain uses TRBV6-6 with TRBJ1-1, with D possibly matching TRBD1 (5 bases). Germline V gene data show CDR1 as MNHNY and CDR2 as SVGAGI (reference sequence). The V end was cut by 9 bases, the J end by 0 bases, with 11 bases between. The CDR3 runs 13 residues. The CDR3 sequence: CASRRDLNTEAFF. The CDR3 nucleotides read TGTGCCAGTCGCAGGGATCTGAACACTGAAGCTTTCTTT.

In its sample, this clone was seen once. This sequence joins TRBV6-5 and TRBJ2-3, with D unresolved. Trimming stripped 0 bases from V and 6 bases from J, with 4 bases between. CDR1 is MNHEY, CDR2 SVGAGI, per germline. This CDR3 has 12 residues. The DNA for the CDR3 is TGTGCCAGCAGTTACTCAGGGGATACGCAGTATTTT. As protein: CASSYSGDTQYF.

The chain couples TRBV5-6 to TRBJ1-5; TRBD1 agrees at 12 bases. CDR3 size: 18 residues. After removal of 4 bases from V and 2 bases from J, the junction contained 10 bases not matched to a gene. CDR1 is SGHDT and CDR2 is YYEEEE in the germline V gene. The CDR3 spells CASSRTGQGAFGNQPQHF. The CDR3 nucleotides read TGTGCCAGCAGCAGAACGGGACAGGGGGCCTTCGGCAATCAGCCCCAGCATTTT.

The gene calls are TRBV7-9 and TRBJ1-3; D gene uncertain. The germline V and J ends were trimmed by 0 bases and 2 bases, with 5 bases remaining between them. CDR3 length equals 14 residues. The germline V gene has CDR1 SEHNR and CDR2 FQNEAQ (reference sequence). This chain's CDR3 is CASSLAAPGNTIYF. CDR3 coding DNA: TGTGCCAGCAGCTTAGCAGCCCCTGGAAACACCATATATTTT. The whole variable domain, filled in from reference TRBV7-9 and TRBJ1-3, reads DTGVSQNPRHKITKRGQNVTFRCDPISEHNRLYWYRQTLGQGPEFLTYFQNEAQLEKSRLLSDRFSAERPKGSFSTLEIQRTEQGDSAMYLCASSLAAPGNTIYFGEGSWLTVV.

The chain uses TRBV18 and TRBJ1-1; D remains ambiguous. Germline V lookup: CDR1 KGHSH, CDR2 LQKENI. The CDR3 is 13 residues long. V was shortened by 11 bases and J by 0 bases, with 13 bases between the two germline ends. This CDR3 reads CAASRDMNTEAFF. In DNA form, the CDR3 reads TGTGCCGCTTCACGGGATATGAACACTGAAGCTTTCTTT. Full variable domain (rest looked up from reference TRBV18 and TRBJ1-1): NAGVMQNPRHLVRRRGQEARLRCSPMKGHSHVYWYRQLPEEGLKFMVYLQKENIIDESGMPKERFSAEFPKEGPSILRIQQVVRGDSAAYFCAASRDMNTEAFFGQGTRLTVV.

The V and J genes are TRBV14 and TRBJ2-3; D call uncertain. V was clipped by 0 bases and J by 1 base, with 5 bases between them. CDR3 size: 14 residues. The germline V gene encodes CDR1 SGHDN and CDR2 FVKESK. The CDR3 spells CASSQELGTDTQYF. As DNA, the CDR3 is TGTGCCAGCAGCCAAGAATTGGGCACAGATACGCAGTATTTT.

The V call is TRBV27, the J call TRBJ2-3, with D unresolved. CDR1 and CDR2 from the germline V gene are MNHEY and SMNVEV (reference sequence). V was shortened by 7 bases and J by 4 bases, with 0 bases between the two germline ends. The CDR3 runs to 9 residues. The CDR3 spells CASTDTQYF. In nucleotides, the CDR3 is TGTGCCAGCACAGATACGCAGTATTTT.